The entry below gives a single TCR beta chain sequence along with its context. Its matching antigen is unknown. This entry belongs to a study of cytomegalovirus exposure and HLA in healthy donors. Turning to the study itself: Earlier findings included about 120 million unique TCR beta sequences obtained from around 180 million T cells. Study-wide points: A later analysis linked around 15,000 TCR beta sequences to HLA alleles at 0.05 false discovery rate. TCR beta V- and J-gene trimming was later associated with a missense DCLRE1C variant.

In the PCR, 60 Vbeta and 13 Jbeta primers were used. Sequenced by immunoSEQ multiplex PCR; TCRdb stores in-frame clones only, minus some. The sample shows about 94,000 clones, about three fifths of them seen only once. This CDR3 contains 15 residues. Germline values: CDR1 SGHTA, CDR2 FQGNSA. Trimming pared 5 bases from V and 4 bases from J, leaving 17 bases between. When sampled, the donors appeared nominally healthy, though they likely had unrecorded immune exposures. The sequenced material came from PBMCs. The receptor was derived from a man aged 30 to 45 in good health and CMV-seronegative. This sequence joins TRBV7-2 and TRBJ1-2, with a weak D call TRBD1 (5 bases). CDR3 sequence: CASSRLGAGSYGYTF. DNA for the CDR3: TGTGCCAGCAGCCGCCTTGGGGCCGGCAGCTATGGCTACACCTTC.